The next 7 T cell receptor beta chains were all read from a single sample in a study of T-cell reconstitution after alpha-beta-depleted transplantation in children. The library targeted TCRbeta and was prepared with unique molecular identifiers. TCRdb re-derived calls from the PCR reads in MiXCR, one entry per CDR3 protein. The data show fewer than 400,000 distinct CDR3 sequences, with roughly 25% seen just once and approximately 10% held by the top ten. The material was PBMCs, mostly from graft donor cells, obtained 180 days after TCRalphabeta/CD19-depleted stem cell transplant. The receptors here all came from a male patient aged 10 to 17 who had a stem cell transplant for acute lymphoblastic leukemia, so the T cells may come from the graft donor.

This clonotype has a count of ten or more. The rearrangement links TRBV5-1 to TRBJ2-1, with 10 bases that match TRBD2. The CDR3 loop spans 15 amino acids. V dropped 3 bases and J dropped 4; count of bases not matched to a gene: 4. Germline values: CDR1 SGHRS, CDR2 YFSETQ. The chain's CDR3 is CASSSGTSAYNEQFF. The CDR3 nucleotides read TGCGCCAGCAGCTCCGGGACTAGCGCTTACAATGAGCAGTTCTTC.

This clonotype was counted a few times. The rearrangement links TRBV10-3 to TRBJ1-1; weak D call: TRBD1 (5 bases). The CDR3 is made up of 13 amino acids. V was shortened by 2 bases and J by 2 bases, with 6 bases between the two germline ends. Germline-derived CDR1 and CDR2 are ENHRY and SYGVKD. Here the CDR3 reads CAISEGGNTEAFF. CDR3 DNA sequence: TGTGCCATCAGTGAGGGGGGTAACACTGAAGCTTTCTTT.

The V call is TRBV5-1, the J call TRBJ1-1; D gene ambiguous. The V and J ends lost 0 bases and 1 base respectively, with 10 bases between them. The germline V gene encodes CDR1 SGHRS and CDR2 YFSETQ. The CDR3 is made up of 15 amino acids. The CDR3 sequence is CASSLARTGNTEAFF. The CDR3 nucleotides read TGCGCCAGCAGCTTGGCTAGGACGGGGAACACTGAAGCTTTCTTT.

This chain joins TRBV12-3 or TRBV12-4 and TRBJ2-2, with D possibly being TRBD2 (5 bases). The CDR3 runs to 15 residues. The V end lost 5 bases, the J end lost 1 base, and 11 bases lay between the germline ends. The CDR3 sequence: CASSRQRVNTGELFF. CDR3 coding DNA: TGTGCCAGCAGTAGGCAGAGGGTGAACACCGGGGAGCTGTTTTTT.

The CDR3 bases are TGTGCCAGCAGCATGACAGGTAGCCGGCTCACAGATACGCAGTATTTT. It is translated as CASSMTGSRLTDTQYF. The chain combines TRBV7-2 with TRBJ2-3; the D gene is possibly TRBD1 (6 bases). Germline lookup yields CDR1 SGHTA and CDR2 FQGNSA. The ends were cut back, 5 bases at V and 2 bases at J, with 17 bases in the middle. CDR3 size: 16 residues.

In DNA form, the CDR3 reads TGTGCCAGCAGCTTGGGAGGGGCGAACACCGGGGAGCTGTTTTTT. As protein: CASSLGGANTGELFF. This chain connects TRBV11-2 to TRBJ2-2; 7 nucleotides agree with TRBD2. Trimming took 3 bases from V and 0 from J; bases not matched to a gene: 1. Germline CDR1 SGHAT, CDR2 FQNNGV. CDR3 length equals 15 residues.

V is TRBV6-1 and J is TRBJ1-2; D is uncertain. The CDR3 length is 15 residues. Germline values: CDR1 MNHNS, CDR2 SASEGT. The ends were cut back, 0 bases at V and 1 base at J, with 9 bases in the middle. CDR3 in amino acids: CASSEAPGFNYGYTF. The CDR3, as DNA: TGTGCCAGCAGTGAAGCGCCGGGATTTAACTATGGCTACACCTTC.